Each of the 7 T cell receptor beta chains below was sequenced from the same sample in a study of blood T cell repertoires in COVID-19. Profiling relied on immunoSEQ multiplex PCR, and the TCRdb table lists in-frame clones only, not all of them. The sample gives about 130,000 clones, about nine tenths of which show up once; about an eighth is in the top ten. The sequenced sample consisted of peripheral blood. The receptor source for this set is a woman aged 65 to 85 with COVID-19, enrolled during active disease.

The chain has TRBV30 and TRBJ1-1; TRBD1 matches at 8 bases. The CDR3 runs to 14 residues. Germline V gives CDR1 GTSNPN, CDR2 SVGIG (reference sequence). The junction had 8 bases not matched to a gene; V was cut back by 1 base and J by 7 bases. The CDR3 region is CAWSADRGFSEAFF. For the CDR3, the DNA is TGTGCCTGGAGTGCCGACAGGGGTTTTAGTGAAGCTTTCTTT.

This chain joins TRBV5-4 and TRBJ2-3, with TRBD1 identical over 9 bases. Germline CDR1 reads SGHNT; CDR2 reads YYREEE (reference sequence). The CDR3 has 16 amino acids. The V gene end was trimmed by 3 bases and the J gene end by 3 bases; junction bases not matched to a gene: 8. Written as DNA, the CDR3 is TGTGCCAGCAGCTGGGCCGGGACAGGGACGACAGATACGCAGTATTTT. Translation: CASSWAGTGTTDTQYF.

This rearrangement joins TRBV5-6 to TRBJ2-7; weak D call: TRBD2 (6 bases). The V end was cut by 3 bases, the J end by 3 bases, with 19 bases between. The CDR3 is made up of 16 amino acids. The germline gives CDR1 SGHDT, CDR2 YYEEEE. CDR3 protein: CASSSYKGTYSYEQYF. The CDR3 region has the DNA TGTGCCAGCAGCTCGTACAAAGGGACTTACAGCTACGAGCAGTACTTC.

The CDR3 DNA follows: TGTGCCAGCAGTGCCGACGACAGGATGGGCTATGGCTACACCTTC. Translating gives CASSADDRMGYGYTF. The chain couples TRBV25-1 to TRBJ1-2, with D possibly being TRBD1 (6 bases). Germline assignment: CDR1 MGHDK and CDR2 SYGVNS. CDR3 length: 15 residues. Trimming cost V 4 bases and J 4 bases, with 16 bases left between them.

The chain couples TRBV9 to TRBJ2-3, with 9 bases fitting TRBD1. This CDR3 contains 15 residues. V lost 4 bases and J lost 5; bases outside the gene matches: 8. Germline V gene data show CDR1 as SGDLS and CDR2 as YYNGEE. DNA of the CDR3: TGTGCCAGCAGCCCGAGGACAGGGGTGGGAGATACGCAGTATTTT. Its protein is CASSPRTGVGDTQYF.

J is TRBJ2-3 and V is TRBV3-1 (or the pseudogene TRBV3-2); 7 bases are shared with TRBD1. Germline lookup yields CDR1 LGHDT and CDR2 YNNKEL (reference sequence). The J segment lost 3 bases and the V segment lost 0 bases, leaving 9 bases of the junction unmatched. The CDR3 sequence is 17 residues long. The CDR3 loop reads CASSQDAPGGLTDTQYF. CDR3 sequence (DNA): TGTGCCAGCAGCCAAGATGCTCCAGGGGGATTGACAGATACGCAGTATTTT.

This chain connects TRBV4-1 to TRBJ2-3; no clear D. CDR3 size: 16 residues. Germline CDR1 MGHRA, CDR2 YSYEKL. V shed 3 bases and J shed 6 bases, with 19 bases lying between them. This CDR3 reads CASSQAASHLLDTQYF. CDR3 nucleotide sequence: TGCGCCAGCAGCCAGGCGGCAAGCCATTTGTTGGATACGCAGTATTTT.